Reported below is one TCR beta chain. CDR3 length: 16 amino acids. V shed 0 bases, J shed 2 bases, and the junction held 6 bases outside the gene matches. Germline V gene lookup returns CDR1 DFQATT and CDR2 SNEGSKA (reference sequence). The sample comes from a study of response to subunit inactivated influenza vaccine. TCRdb called the RT-PCR reads again in MiXCR, with one record for every CDR3 protein. The sample includes hundreds of thousands of distinct CDR3 sequences, 10% to 12% of them seen just once. This sample also belongs to another study, concerning T cells expressing NK-cell markers. That work states: Beta-chain TCR cDNA was generated via 5'RACE template switching with UMIs. Serological testing identified seven of the eight sequenced donors as HCMV-seropositive and one as seronegative. Sorting in several experiments was restricted by an anti-gamma-delta TCR antibody to alpha-beta TCR T cells. NKG2C+ dominant clonotypes from a handful of donors made up about 1.0-7.5% of CD8+ T cells.

This receptor was taken from a man between 50 and 59 years old who received an inactivated influenza vaccine. Sequencing used PBMCs from blood, obtained on the day of vaccination. The rearrangement joins TRBV20-1 to TRBJ2-1; 8 bases agree with TRBD2. The CDR3 DNA sequence: TGCAGTGCTAGAGAAGCGGGAGAAGGAGCCTACAATGAGCAGTTCTTC. Protein sequence: CSAREAGEGAYNEQFF.